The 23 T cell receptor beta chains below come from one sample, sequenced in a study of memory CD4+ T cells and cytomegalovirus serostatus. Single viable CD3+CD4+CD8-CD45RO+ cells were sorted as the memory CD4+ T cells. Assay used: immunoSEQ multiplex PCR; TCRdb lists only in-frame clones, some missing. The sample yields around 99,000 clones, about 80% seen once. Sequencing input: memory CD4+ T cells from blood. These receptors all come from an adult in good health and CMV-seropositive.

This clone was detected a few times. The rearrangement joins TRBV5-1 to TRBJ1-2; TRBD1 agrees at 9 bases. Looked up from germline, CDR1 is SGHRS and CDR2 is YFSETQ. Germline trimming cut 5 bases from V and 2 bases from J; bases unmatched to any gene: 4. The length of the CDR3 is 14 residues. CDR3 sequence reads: CASRFGTGNYGYTF. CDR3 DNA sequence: TGCGCCAGCAGATTCGGGACAGGGAACTATGGCTACACCTTC.

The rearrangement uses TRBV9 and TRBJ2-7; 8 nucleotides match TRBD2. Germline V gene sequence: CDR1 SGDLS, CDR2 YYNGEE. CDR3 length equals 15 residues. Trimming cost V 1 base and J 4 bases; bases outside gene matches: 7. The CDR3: CASSVNGRALYEQYF. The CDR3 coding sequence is TGTGCCAGCAGCGTAAACGGGAGGGCCTTGTACGAGCAGTACTTC.

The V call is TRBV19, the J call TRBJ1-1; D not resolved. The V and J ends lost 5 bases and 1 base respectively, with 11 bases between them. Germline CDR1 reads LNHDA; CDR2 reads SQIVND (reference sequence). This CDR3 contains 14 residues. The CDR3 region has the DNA TGTGCCAGTAGTTCTACTCGACAGAACACTGAAGCTTTCTTT. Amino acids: CASSSTRQNTEAFF.

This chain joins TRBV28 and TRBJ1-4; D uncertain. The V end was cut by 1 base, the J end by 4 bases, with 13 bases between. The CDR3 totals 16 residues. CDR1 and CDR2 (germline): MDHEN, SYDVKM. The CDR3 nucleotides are TGTGCCAGCAGTTTATCCTCGGGGTGGGGTAATGAAAAACTGTTTTTT. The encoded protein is CASSLSSGWGNEKLFF.

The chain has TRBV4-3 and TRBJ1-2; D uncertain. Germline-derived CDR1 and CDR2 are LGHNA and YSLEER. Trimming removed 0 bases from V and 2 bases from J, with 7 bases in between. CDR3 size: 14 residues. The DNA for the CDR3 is TGCGCCAGCAGCCAAGACCGAGGAAACTATGGCTACACCTTC. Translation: CASSQDRGNYGYTF.

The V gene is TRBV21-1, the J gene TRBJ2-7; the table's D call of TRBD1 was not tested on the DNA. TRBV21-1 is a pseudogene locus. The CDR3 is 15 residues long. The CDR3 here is CASSNYPRQGHEQYF. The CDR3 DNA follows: TGTGCCAGCAGCAATTACCCACGACAGGGCCACGAGCAGTACTTC.

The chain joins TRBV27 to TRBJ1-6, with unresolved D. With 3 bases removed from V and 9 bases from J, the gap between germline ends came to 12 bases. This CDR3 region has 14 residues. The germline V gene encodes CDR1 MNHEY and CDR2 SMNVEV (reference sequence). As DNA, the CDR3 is TGTGCCAGCAGTTTCTTGGACGGCCCTTCACCCCTCCACTTT. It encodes CASSFLDGPSPLHF.

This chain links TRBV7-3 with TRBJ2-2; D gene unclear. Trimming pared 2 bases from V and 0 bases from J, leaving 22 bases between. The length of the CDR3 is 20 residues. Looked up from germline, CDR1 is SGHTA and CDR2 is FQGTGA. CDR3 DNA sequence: TGTGCCAGCAGCTTACGGAGCCGTCCTAATTCTTACGCGAACACCGGGGAGCTGTTTTTT. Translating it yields CASSLRSRPNSYANTGELFF.

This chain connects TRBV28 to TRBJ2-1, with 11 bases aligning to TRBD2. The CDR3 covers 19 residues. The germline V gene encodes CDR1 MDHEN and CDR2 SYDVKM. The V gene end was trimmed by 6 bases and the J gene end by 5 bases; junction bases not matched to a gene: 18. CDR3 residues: CASSLRRTSGPIGDNEQFF. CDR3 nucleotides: TGTGCCAGCAGCTTGAGGCGGACTAGCGGGCCCATAGGGGACAATGAGCAGTTCTTC.

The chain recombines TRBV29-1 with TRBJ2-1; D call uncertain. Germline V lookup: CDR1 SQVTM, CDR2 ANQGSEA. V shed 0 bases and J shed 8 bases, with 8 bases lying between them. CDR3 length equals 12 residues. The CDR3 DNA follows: TGCAGCGTTGAAGATATGAAGGATGAGCAGTTCTTC. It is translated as CSVEDMKDEQFF.

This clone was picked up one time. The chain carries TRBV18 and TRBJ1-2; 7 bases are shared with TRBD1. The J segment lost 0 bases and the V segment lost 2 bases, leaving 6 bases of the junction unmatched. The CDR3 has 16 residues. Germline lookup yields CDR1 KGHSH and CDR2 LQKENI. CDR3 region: CASSPSQGLSNYGYTF. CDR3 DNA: TGTGCCAGCTCACCATCACAGGGGCTTTCTAACTATGGCTACACCTTC.

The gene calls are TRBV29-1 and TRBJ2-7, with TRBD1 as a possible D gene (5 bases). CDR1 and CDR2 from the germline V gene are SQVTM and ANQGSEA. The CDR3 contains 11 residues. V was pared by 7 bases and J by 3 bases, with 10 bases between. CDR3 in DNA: TGCAGCGCCGTCAGGGACTACGAGCAGTACTTC. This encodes CSAVRDYEQYF.

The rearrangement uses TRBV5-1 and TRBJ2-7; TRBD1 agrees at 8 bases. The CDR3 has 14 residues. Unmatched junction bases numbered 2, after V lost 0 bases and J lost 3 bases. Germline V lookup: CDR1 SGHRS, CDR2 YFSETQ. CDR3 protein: CASSLVTGVYEQYF. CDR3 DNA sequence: TGCGCCAGCAGCTTGGTGACAGGGGTCTACGAGCAGTACTTC.

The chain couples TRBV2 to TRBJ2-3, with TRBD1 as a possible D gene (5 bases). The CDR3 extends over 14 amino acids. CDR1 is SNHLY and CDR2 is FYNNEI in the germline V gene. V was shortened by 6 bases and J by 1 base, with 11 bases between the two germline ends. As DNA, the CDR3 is TGTGCCAGCAGCGGAGACAGACGCACAGATACGCAGTATTTT. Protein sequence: CASSGDRRTDTQYF.

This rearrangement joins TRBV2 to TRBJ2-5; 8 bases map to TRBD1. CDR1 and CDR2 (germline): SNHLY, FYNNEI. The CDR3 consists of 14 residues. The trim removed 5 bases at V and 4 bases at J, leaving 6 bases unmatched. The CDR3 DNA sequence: TGTGCCAGCAGTCAAAGGACAGGGCCAGAGACCCAGTACTTC. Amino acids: CASSQRTGPETQYF.

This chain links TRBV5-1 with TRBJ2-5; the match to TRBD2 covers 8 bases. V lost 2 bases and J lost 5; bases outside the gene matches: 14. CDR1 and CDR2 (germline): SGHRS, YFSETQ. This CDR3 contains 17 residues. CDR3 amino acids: CASSFTGSGLAPETQYF. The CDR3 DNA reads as TGCGCCAGCAGCTTCACCGGGTCCGGACTAGCACCGGAGACCCAGTACTTC.

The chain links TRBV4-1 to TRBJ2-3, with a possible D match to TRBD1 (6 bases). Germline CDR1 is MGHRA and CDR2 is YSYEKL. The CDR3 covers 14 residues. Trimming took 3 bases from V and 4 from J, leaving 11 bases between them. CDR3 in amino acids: CASSQVEGADTQYF. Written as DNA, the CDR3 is TGCGCCAGCAGCCAGGTTGAGGGGGCAGATACGCAGTATTTT.

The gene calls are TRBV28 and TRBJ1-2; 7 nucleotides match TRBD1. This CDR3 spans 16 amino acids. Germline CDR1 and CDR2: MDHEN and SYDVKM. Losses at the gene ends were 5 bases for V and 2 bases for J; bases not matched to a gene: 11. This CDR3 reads CASSPTPGTANYGYTF. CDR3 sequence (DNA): TGTGCCAGCAGTCCCACCCCCGGGACAGCCAACTATGGCTACACCTTC.

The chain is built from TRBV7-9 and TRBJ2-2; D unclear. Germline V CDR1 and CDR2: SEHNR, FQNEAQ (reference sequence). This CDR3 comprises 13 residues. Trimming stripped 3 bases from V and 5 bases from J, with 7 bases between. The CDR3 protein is CASSLVDTGELFF. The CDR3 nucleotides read TGTGCCAGCAGCTTGGTCGATACCGGGGAGCTGTTTTTT.

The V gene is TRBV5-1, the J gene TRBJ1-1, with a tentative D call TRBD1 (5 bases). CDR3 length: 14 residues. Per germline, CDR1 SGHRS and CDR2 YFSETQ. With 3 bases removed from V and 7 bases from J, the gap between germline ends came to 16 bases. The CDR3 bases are TGCGCCAGCAGCTCCAATCAGGGCTCCGTTGAAGCTTTCTTT. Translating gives CASSSNQGSVEAFF.

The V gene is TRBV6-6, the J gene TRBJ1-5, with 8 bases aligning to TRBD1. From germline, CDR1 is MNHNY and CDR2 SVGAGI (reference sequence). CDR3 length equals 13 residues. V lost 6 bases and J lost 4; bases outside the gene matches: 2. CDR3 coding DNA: TGTGCCAGCAGGGGGACAGGAAATCAGCCCCAGCATTTT. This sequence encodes CASRGTGNQPQHF.

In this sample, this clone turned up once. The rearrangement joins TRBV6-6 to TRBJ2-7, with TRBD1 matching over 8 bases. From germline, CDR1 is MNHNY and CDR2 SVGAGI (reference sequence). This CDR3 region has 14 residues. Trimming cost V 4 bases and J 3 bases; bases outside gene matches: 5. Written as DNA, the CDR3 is TGTGCCAGCAGTTGGGGGACAGGTGACTACGAGCAGTACTTC. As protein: CASSWGTGDYEQYF.

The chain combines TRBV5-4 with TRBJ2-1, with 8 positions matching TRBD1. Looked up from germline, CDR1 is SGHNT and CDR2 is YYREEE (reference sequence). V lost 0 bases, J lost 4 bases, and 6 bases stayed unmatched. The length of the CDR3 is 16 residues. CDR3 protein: CASSLAAGGIYNEQFF. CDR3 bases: TGTGCCAGCAGCTTGGCCGCAGGGGGCATTTACAATGAGCAGTTCTTC.